The sequence of this TCR beta chain was determined in a study of blood T cells in healthy people across ages. Primers used in a second PCR of roughly 6 to 11 cycles were a sample-barcoded 5' primer and a J-beta primer mix. TCRdb passed the 5' RACE reads through MiXCR, listing each CDR3 protein once. The repertoire includes around 750,000 distinct CDR3 sequences, roughly 53% of them detected once, and around 40% sits in the top ten. The CDR3 runs 16 residues. Trimming removed 2 bases at V and 0 bases at J, with 14 bases between. The germline CDR1 and CDR2 sequences are DFQATT and SNEGSKA (reference sequence).

This clonotype was sampled from an elderly man in good health. Input material: blood. This sequence joins TRBV20-1 and TRBJ2-1, with a tentative D call TRBD2 (6 bases). For the CDR3, the DNA is TGCAGTGCTAGATCCAGCGGGCAAAGCTCCTACAATGAGCAGTTCTTC. Translating it yields CSARSSGQSSYNEQFF.